This TCR beta chain was profiled in a study of monozygotic twins with cystic fibrosis. Method: immunoSEQ multiplex PCR; TCRdb's copy keeps in-frame clones and lacks some. The sample lists 30,000 to 35,000 clones; around 90% were seen once. This CDR3 is built from 16 residues. Germline V gives CDR1 MRHNA, CDR2 SNTAGT. V lost 3 bases to trimming and J lost 5 bases; unmatched junction nucleotides: 8. The chain combines TRBV6-4 with TRBJ2-3, with 10 bases aligning to TRBD2. The clonotype comes from a girl aged 2-9 years with cystic fibrosis. Input material: blood. CDR3 in DNA: TGTGCCAGCAGTGAATCTGCTAGCGGGGGCGGAGATACGCAGTATTTT. It codes for CASSESASGGGDTQYF.